Reported below is one T cell receptor beta chain. The target of this receptor is not known. No much larger clone is present one base from it, and per-base qualities are unavailable. This sample was included in a study of human thymus T cells (dated by TCRdb to about 2020). Some background on the complete study: The study characterized TCR alpha and beta repertoires from under 10 infant thymus samples and four related peripheral blood samples. Donor ages ranged from about 7 to 244 days, and the cohort comprised roughly six male and two female infants.

Using the immunoSEQ multiplex PCR assay, the TCRB and TCRAD loci were amplified from a standardized quantity of quality-controlled genomic DNA. The V(D)J region was spanned by amplicons of a length sufficient to cover the CDR3 and to identify V and J genes. Through the commercial immunoSEQ service, the amplicons were sequenced on an Illumina platform. For the original study's pipeline: Primer bias and sequencing errors were corrected as previously described, and TCRAD and TCRB were defined on the basis of the IMGT database. Analysis of the repertoires was done with immunoSEQ Analyzer 3.0 and VDJTools and included basic statistics, V/J segment usage, diversity estimates, rarefaction and pairwise overlap. Chao1, ChaoE, Efron-Thisted, Shannon and inverse Simpson indices were used to estimate diversity, which was also estimated on datasets down-sampled to the smallest sample. Repertoire overlap was assessed by strict matching of CDR3 nucleotide sequence, V gene and J gene, and clustering was done by Jaccard-based multidimensional scaling. TCRdb took over this immuneACCESS table, retaining in-frame rearrangements with V and J assigned. Such tables are incomplete; in checked studies, under half of the missing clones stem from an unresolved V gene, and the remainder is unexplained. V, J and clone size derive from that table, while D and trimming were established from the DNA sequence. In all, the sample holds over 35,000 clones, and approximately 95% of those were seen once. The top ten constitute about 0.12% of the sample.

At the junction V is shortened by 1 base and J by 6 bases, with 4 bases in between. The germline V gene (reference sequence) yields LNHDA for CDR1 and SQIVND for CDR2. The CDR3 covers 12 residues, taking in both the cysteine and the phenylalanine. Just CDR3 DNA is preserved here, 36 bases in frame from base 1. Study-wide findings and limitations: V and J gene segment usage appeared biased in both thymic and peripheral blood repertoires. Thymus samples yielded on average roughly 800,000 unique TCRB clonotypes, compared with 70,000 to 85,000 from blood samples.

In Finland, the donors were immunologically healthy infants who were having open corrective cardiac surgery for congenital heart defects. During surgery, a small roughly 0.45-1 mL aliquot of peripheral blood was collected from four of the eight donors. Instead of starting from a fixed cell number, genomic DNA extraction from blood samples used all available leukocytes. ACK lysis buffer was used to remove erythrocytes from blood, and the leukocytes were stored at -70 degrees C as pellets. A QIAsymphony instrument was used to extract genomic DNA from the frozen cell pellets. This clonotype was obtained from a boy in the first two years of life with a congenital heart defect but otherwise immunologically healthy. The sequencing input was blood. The V and J segments used are TRBV19 and TRBJ1-5, with no D gene named confidently. The DNA sequence is as follows: TGTGCCAGTAGTATAGTAGGTCAGCCCCAGCATTTT. Translated, this gives CASSIVGQPQHF.